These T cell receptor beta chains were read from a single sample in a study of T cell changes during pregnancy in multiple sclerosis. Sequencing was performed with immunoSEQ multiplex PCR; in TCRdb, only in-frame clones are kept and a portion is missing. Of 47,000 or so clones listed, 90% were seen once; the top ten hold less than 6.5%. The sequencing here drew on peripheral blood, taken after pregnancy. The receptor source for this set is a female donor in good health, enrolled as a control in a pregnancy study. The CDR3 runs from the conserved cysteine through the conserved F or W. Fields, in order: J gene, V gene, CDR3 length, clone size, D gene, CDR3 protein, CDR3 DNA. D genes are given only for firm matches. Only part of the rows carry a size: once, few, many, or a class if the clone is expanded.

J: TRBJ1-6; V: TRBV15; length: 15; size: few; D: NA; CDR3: CATSRLRGYNSPLHF; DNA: TGTGCCACCAGCCGCTTGCGGGGCTATAATTCACCCCTCCACTTT
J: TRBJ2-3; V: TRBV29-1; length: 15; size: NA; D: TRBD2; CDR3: CSVGGASGGSDTQYF; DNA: TGCAGCGTTGGTGGGGCTAGCGGGGGGTCAGATACGCAGTATTTT
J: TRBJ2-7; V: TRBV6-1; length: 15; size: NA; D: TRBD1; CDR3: CASSDQGAKSYEQYF; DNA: TGTGCCAGCAGTGATCAGGGGGCGAAGTCCTACGAGCAGTACTTC
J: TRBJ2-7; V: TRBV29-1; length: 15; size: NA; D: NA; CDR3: CSVEDRQGTLYEQYF; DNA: TGCAGCGTTGAAGATAGGCAGGGAACCCTCTACGAGCAGTACTTC
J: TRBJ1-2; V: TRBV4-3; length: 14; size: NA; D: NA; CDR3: CASSPLGLGGGYTF; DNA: TGCGCCAGCTCCCCATTAGGGCTGGGGGGTGGCTACACCTTC
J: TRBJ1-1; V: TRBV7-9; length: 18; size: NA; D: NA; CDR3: CASSLLSFRQGEWTEAFF; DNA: TGTGCCAGCAGCTTATTGTCTTTTCGGCAGGGTGAGTGGACTGAAGCTTTCTTT
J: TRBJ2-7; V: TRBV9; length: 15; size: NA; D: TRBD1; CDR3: CASSKGGDREGEQYF; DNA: TGTGCCAGCAGCAAAGGGGGGGACAGGGAGGGCGAGCAGTACTTC
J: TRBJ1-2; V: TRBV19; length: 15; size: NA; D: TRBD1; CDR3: CASSIAGTGANGYTF; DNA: TGTGCCAGTAGTATAGCTGGGACAGGAGCAAATGGCTACACCTTC
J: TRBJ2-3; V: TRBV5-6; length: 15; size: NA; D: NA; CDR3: CASSLLGYEANTQYF; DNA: TGTGCCAGCAGCTTGCTTGGTTACGAGGCCAATACGCAGTATTTT
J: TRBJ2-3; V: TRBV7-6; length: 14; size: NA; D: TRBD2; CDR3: CASQSGRAPDTQYF; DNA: TGTGCCAGCCAGAGCGGGAGGGCCCCAGATACGCAGTATTTT
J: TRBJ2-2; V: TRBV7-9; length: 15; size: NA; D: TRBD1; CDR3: CASSEDRGYTGELFF; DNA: TGTGCCAGCAGCGAGGACAGGGGTTACACCGGGGAGCTGTTTTTT
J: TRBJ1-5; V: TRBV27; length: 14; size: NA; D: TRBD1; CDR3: CASSPRQGDQPQHF; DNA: TGTGCCAGCAGTCCGAGACAGGGGGATCAGCCCCAGCATTTT
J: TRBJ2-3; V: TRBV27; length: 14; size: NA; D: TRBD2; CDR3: CASTLTGRSDTQYF; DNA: TGTGCCAGCACCTTGACCGGGAGGTCAGATACGCAGTATTTT
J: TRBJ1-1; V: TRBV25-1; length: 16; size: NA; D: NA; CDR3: CASSEKLGGLNTEAFF; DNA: TGTGCCAGCAGTGAAAAGTTGGGAGGGTTAAACACTGAAGCTTTCTTT
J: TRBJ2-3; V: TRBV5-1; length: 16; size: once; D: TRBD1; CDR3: CASSYLGTGHTDTQYF; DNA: TGCGCCAGCAGTTACCTAGGGACAGGACACACAGATACGCAGTATTTT
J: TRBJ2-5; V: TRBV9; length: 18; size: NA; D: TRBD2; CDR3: CASSVSPGLAGVQETQYF; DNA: TGTGCCAGCAGCGTCTCGCCGGGACTAGCGGGGGTCCAAGAGACCCAGTACTTC
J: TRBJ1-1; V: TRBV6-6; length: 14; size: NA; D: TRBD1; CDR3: CASGDRGLNTEAFF; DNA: TGTGCCAGCGGCGATAGGGGGCTGAACACTGAAGCTTTCTTT
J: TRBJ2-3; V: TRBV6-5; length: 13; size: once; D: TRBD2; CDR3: CASSGTRADTQYF; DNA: TGTGCCAGCAGCGGGACTAGGGCAGATACGCAGTATTTT
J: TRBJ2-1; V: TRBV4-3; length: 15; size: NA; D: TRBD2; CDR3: CASSQLTSGYNEQFF; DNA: TGCGCCAGCAGCCAATTGACTAGCGGATACAATGAGCAGTTCTTC
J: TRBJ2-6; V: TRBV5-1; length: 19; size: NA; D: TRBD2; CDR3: CASSLSGTSGSSGANVLTF; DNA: TGCGCCAGCAGCTTGTCCGGGACTAGCGGGAGTTCTGGGGCCAACGTCCTGACTTTC
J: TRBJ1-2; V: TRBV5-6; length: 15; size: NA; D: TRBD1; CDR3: CASSPTLGQFDGYTF; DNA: TGTGCCAGCAGCCCAACCCTGGGACAGTTCGATGGCTACACCTTC
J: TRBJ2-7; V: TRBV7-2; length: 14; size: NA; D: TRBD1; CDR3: CASTRDRASDEQYF; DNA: TGTGCCAGCACCCGGGACAGGGCAAGTGACGAGCAGTACTTC
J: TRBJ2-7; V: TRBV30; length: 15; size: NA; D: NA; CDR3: CAWRPRGGTGYEQYF; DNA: TGTGCCTGGAGGCCGAGGGGAGGTACGGGCTACGAGCAGTACTTC
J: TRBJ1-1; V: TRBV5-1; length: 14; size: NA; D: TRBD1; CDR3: CASSWRTGGTEAFF; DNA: TGCGCCAGCAGCTGGAGGACAGGGGGGACTGAAGCTTTCTTT
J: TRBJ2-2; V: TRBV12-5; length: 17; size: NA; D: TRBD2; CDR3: CASGLGSGGTGTGELFF; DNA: TGTGCTAGTGGTTTAGGTAGCGGGGGAACCGGGACCGGGGAGCTGTTTTTT
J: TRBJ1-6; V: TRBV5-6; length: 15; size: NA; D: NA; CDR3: CASSLIEAGNSPLHF; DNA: TGTGCCAGCAGCTTAATCGAGGCGGGTAATTCACCCCTCCACTTT
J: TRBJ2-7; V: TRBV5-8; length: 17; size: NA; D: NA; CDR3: CASSLAGLALSSYEQYF; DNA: TGTGCCAGCAGCTTGGCTGGGCTAGCGTTGAGCTCCTACGAGCAGTACTTC
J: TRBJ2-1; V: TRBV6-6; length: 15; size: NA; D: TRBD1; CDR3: CASFPGTGGGNEQFF; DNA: TGTGCCAGCTTCCCCGGCACAGGGGGCGGGAATGAGCAGTTCTTC
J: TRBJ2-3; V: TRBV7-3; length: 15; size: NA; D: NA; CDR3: CASSFTGSPTDTQYF; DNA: TGTGCCAGCAGCTTTACAGGCTCCCCCACAGATACGCAGTATTTT
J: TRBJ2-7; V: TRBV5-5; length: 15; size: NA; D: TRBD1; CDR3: CASSLDQGAEIEQYF; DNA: TGTGCCAGCAGCTTGGATCAGGGGGCTGAAATCGAGCAGTACTTC
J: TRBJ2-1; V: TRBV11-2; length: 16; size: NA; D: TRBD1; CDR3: CASSLGLQGAGNEQFF; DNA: TGTGCCAGCAGCTTAGGATTGCAGGGGGCGGGGAATGAGCAGTTCTTC
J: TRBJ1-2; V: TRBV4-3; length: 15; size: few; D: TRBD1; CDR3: CASSQYPGQGYGYTF; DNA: TGCGCCAGCAGCCAGTATCCGGGACAGGGCTATGGCTACACCTTC
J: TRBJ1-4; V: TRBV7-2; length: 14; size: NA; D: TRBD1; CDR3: CASSLDAQGGKLFF; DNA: TGTGCCAGCAGCTTAGATGCGCAGGGGGGAAAACTGTTTTTT
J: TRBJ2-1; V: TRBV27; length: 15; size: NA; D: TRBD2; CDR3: CASSSRTSGANEQFF; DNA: TGTGCCAGCAGTTCGAGGACTAGCGGGGCGAATGAGCAGTTCTTC
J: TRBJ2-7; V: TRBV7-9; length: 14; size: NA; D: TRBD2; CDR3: CASSSSGGINEQYF; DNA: TGTGCCAGCAGCTCCTCCGGGGGGATCAACGAGCAGTACTTC
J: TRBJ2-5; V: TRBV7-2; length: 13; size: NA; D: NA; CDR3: CASSLDRVGTQYF; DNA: TGTGCCAGCAGCTTAGACAGGGTTGGGACCCAGTACTTC
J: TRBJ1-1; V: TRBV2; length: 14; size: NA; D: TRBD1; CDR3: CASRGDSPGAEAFF; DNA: TGTGCCAGCAGAGGGGACAGCCCCGGGGCTGAAGCTTTCTTT
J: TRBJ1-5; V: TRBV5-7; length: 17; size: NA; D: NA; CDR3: CASSCDTQGSYCQPQHF; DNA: TGTGCCAGCAGCTGTGACACTCAGGGATCATACTGTCAGCCCCAGCATTTT
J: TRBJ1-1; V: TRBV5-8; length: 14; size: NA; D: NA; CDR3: CASSTVIGDGGAFF; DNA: TGTGCCAGCAGCACGGTTATAGGGGATGGTGGAGCTTTCTTT
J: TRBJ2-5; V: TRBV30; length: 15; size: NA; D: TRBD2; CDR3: CAWSRGGRATETQYF; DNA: TGTGCCTGGAGTAGGGGCGGGAGGGCCACGGAGACCCAGTACTTC
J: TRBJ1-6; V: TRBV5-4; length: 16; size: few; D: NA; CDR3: CASSSGQSSYNSPLHF; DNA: TGTGCCAGCAGCTCCGGACAGAGCTCCTATAATTCACCCCTCCACTTT
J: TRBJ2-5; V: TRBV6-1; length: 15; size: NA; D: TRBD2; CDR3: CASKPTGGSGSTQYF; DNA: TGTGCCAGCAAACCCACGGGGGGGAGCGGGAGTACCCAGTACTTC